This TCR beta chain was sequenced during a study of beta chain features in type 1 diabetes. Findings of the study overall: Moderately but significantly shorter TCRB CDR3s were found in Type 1 diabetes patients in all four CD4+ subsets.

Every isolated RNA sample was fully reverse transcribed, so sequencing captured expressed TCRB transcripts. Profiling relied on immunoSEQ multiplex PCR, and the TCRdb table lists in-frame clones only, not all of them. The sample records about 270,000 clones, roughly 13% being singletons. This clone was seen more than once but under ten times. Antigen: not known. The sequenced material came from naive CD4+ T cells from blood. The source is a man aged 25 to 45 with type 1 diabetes.

The CDR3 loop reads CASSYSPGHTFF. In DNA form, the CDR3 reads TGTGCCAGCAGTTACTCCCCGGGACACACGTTCTTC. The chain links TRBV6-6 to TRBJ2-1; TRBD1 is a possible D gene (6 bases). Germline loops: CDR1 MNHNY, CDR2 SVGAGI (reference sequence). Trimming cost V 0 bases and J 15 bases, with 12 bases left between them. CDR3 length: 12 residues.